Sequencing of this T cell receptor (beta chain) was carried out in a study of T-cell memory formation after mild COVID-19. The study's findings and limits: Second-wave clones peaking on day 37 lacked confirmed SARS-CoV-2 specificity. Clones shrinking between day 15 and 85 showed a balanced CD4/CD8 split, and those that grew later tilted toward CD4+.

Amplification by 5'RACE using constant-segment primers produced TCR alpha and TCR beta cDNA libraries that carried sample barcodes and UMIs. TCRdb ran MiXCR on the 5' RACE reads and lists one entry per CDR3 protein. The sample shows more than 450,000 distinct CDR3 sequences, roughly 18% of them seen only once. The sample holds a few counts of this clonotype. What it binds is unknown. From germline, CDR1 is LGHNA and CDR2 YNFKEQ. The CDR3 length is 18 residues. Germline trimming cut 0 bases from V and 3 bases from J; bases unmatched to any gene: 11. Sequenced sample: PBMCs or a T cell subset sorted from them (not recorded which). The V call is TRBV4-2, the J call TRBJ2-7, with 10 nucleotides matching TRBD2. The receptor was derived from an adult woman who had mild COVID-19 (a few samples of this study predate the infection). Cell type and time point are not known. The CDR3 region has the DNA TGTGCCAGCAGCCAAGAGGGAGTTATAGCGGGAGGAAACTACGAGCAGTACTTC. This translates into CASSQEGVIAGGNYEQYF.